The 22 T cell receptor beta chains below were found in one sample sequenced in a study of blood T cell repertoires in COVID-19. Libraries were prepared by immunoSEQ multiplex PCR; TCRdb keeps only in-frame clonotypes and omits some of them. The table has about 200,000 clones, 85% to 90% seen once; the top ten hold over 0.95%. Sequencing was done on a sample of PBMCs or T cells enriched from blood (not recorded which). These receptors all stem from a man in his thirties or forties who had recovered from COVID-19.

This sequence joins TRBV5-1 and TRBJ1-4; 9 bases line up with TRBD1. V was pared by 0 bases and J by 6 bases, with 3 bases of the junction left unmatched. The CDR3 contains 15 residues. Germline CDR1 SGHRS, CDR2 YFSETQ. CDR3 in DNA: TGCGCCAGCAGCTTGGGGACAGGGGAGGATGAAAAACTGTTTTTT. Residues: CASSLGTGEDEKLFF.

The chain couples TRBV5-1 to TRBJ2-2; TRBD2 matches 8 bases. Trimming cost V 4 bases and J 4 bases; bases outside gene matches: 3. Germline V gives CDR1 SGHRS, CDR2 YFSETQ. The CDR3 length is 14 residues. CDR3 nucleotide sequence: TGCGCCAGCAGCGGGACTAGTCCCACCGGGGAGCTGTTTTTT. Translated, it gives CASSGTSPTGELFF.

Only a few counts were recorded for this clone. The genes are TRBV7-9 and TRBJ1-5, with D perhaps matching TRBD1 (6 bases). CDR1 is SEHNR and CDR2 is FQNEAQ in the germline V gene (reference sequence). V gave up 5 bases and J gave up 4 bases, with 12 bases separating them. The CDR3 has 14 residues. CDR3 coding DNA: TGTGCCAGCAGCAACTATCAGGGGAATCAGCCCCAGCATTTT. Its protein product is CASSNYQGNQPQHF.

The gene calls are TRBV4-1 and TRBJ2-2; 14 nucleotides align to TRBD2. Germline lookup yields CDR1 MGHRA and CDR2 YSYEKL. The CDR3 covers 16 residues. Trimming cost V 2 bases and J 6 bases; bases outside gene matches: 2. The CDR3 sequence: CASSQRGLAGAGELFF. The CDR3, as DNA: TGCGCCAGCAGCCAACGGGGACTAGCGGGGGCCGGGGAGCTGTTTTTT.

The V call is TRBV30, the J call TRBJ2-7, with 7 bases aligning to TRBD1. The CDR3 consists of 15 residues. The V gene's germline CDR1 is GTSNPN and CDR2 SVGIG (reference sequence). The V segment lost 2 bases and the J segment 0 bases; nucleotides outside the gene matches: 7. The CDR3 nucleotides are TGTGCCTGGAGTCAGGGACAGCCAGGCTCCTACGAGCAGTACTTC. It yields the protein CAWSQGQPGSYEQYF.

The rearrangement uses TRBV18 and TRBJ1-1; 7 bases fit TRBD1. The CDR3 loop spans 13 amino acids. Germline CDR1 reads KGHSH; CDR2 reads LQKENI. Trimming at V came to 1 base and at J to 6 bases, leaving 2 bases not matched to a gene. The CDR3 sequence is CASSPHDRAEAFF. The DNA of the CDR3 is TGTGCCAGCTCACCACACGACAGGGCTGAAGCTTTCTTT. The full variable domain, with the rest looked up from reference TRBV18 and TRBJ1-1, is NAGVMQNPRHLVRRRGQEARLRCSPMKGHSHVYWYRQLPEEGLKFMVYLQKENIIDESGMPKERFSAEFPKEGPSILRIQQVVRGDSAAYFCASSPHDRAEAFFGQGTRLTVV.

The chain joins TRBV20-1 to TRBJ1-2; TRBD1 matches at 7 bases. The germline gives CDR1 DFQATT, CDR2 SNEGSKA (reference sequence). The CDR3 runs 13 residues. The junction had 4 bases not matched to a gene; V was cut back by 3 bases and J by 3 bases. Here the CDR3 DNA reads TGCAGTGCTAGTCCCCAGGGGGACTATGGCTACACCTTC. Its translation is CSASPQGDYGYTF.

This rearrangement joins TRBV30 to TRBJ1-3; D ambiguous. V gave up 3 bases and J gave up 0 bases, with 3 bases separating them. The CDR3 has 12 residues. Germline V gene lookup returns CDR1 GTSNPN and CDR2 SVGIG (reference sequence). The CDR3 region has the DNA TGTGCCTGGAGCGGCTCTGGAAACACCATATATTTT. Translated: CAWSGSGNTIYF.

V is TRBV9 and J is TRBJ2-7, with unresolved D. The germline V and J ends were trimmed by 0 bases and 4 bases, with 8 bases remaining between them. Germline V gene lookup returns CDR1 SGDLS and CDR2 YYNGEE. The CDR3 runs 13 residues. This CDR3 is CASSVASQYEQYF. The DNA for the CDR3 is TGTGCCAGCAGCGTAGCCTCCCAGTACGAGCAGTACTTC.

The V gene is TRBV6-6, the J gene TRBJ1-5; the D is unclear. CDR1 and CDR2 (germline): MNHNY, SVGAGI (reference sequence). The CDR3 loop spans 12 amino acids. The germline V and J ends were trimmed by 7 bases and 2 bases, with 6 bases remaining between them. CDR3 nucleotides: TGTGCCAGCACTACAGGCAATCAGCCCCAGCATTTT. It encodes CASTTGNQPQHF.

The rearrangement links TRBV7-9 to TRBJ1-6; TRBD1 might be the D (5 bases). Trimming stripped 7 bases from V and 9 bases from J, with 16 bases between. The V gene's germline CDR1 is SEHNR and CDR2 FQNEAQ (reference sequence). This CDR3 region has 14 residues. The CDR3 spells CASTTGDRSSPLHF. CDR3 sequence (DNA): TGTGCCAGCACCACGGGTGACAGATCTTCACCCCTCCACTTT.

The rearrangement joins TRBV11-2 to TRBJ1-2; D call uncertain. Germline loops: CDR1 SGHAT, CDR2 FQNNGV. V lost 1 base and J lost 2, with 8 bases in between. This CDR3 region has 14 residues. The chain's CDR3 is CASSLGLRNYGYTF. The CDR3 DNA reads as TGTGCCAGCAGCTTAGGGTTGAGGAACTATGGCTACACCTTC.

This clone was detected once. This chain uses TRBV4-1 with TRBJ1-6, with 8 bases lining up with TRBD1. After removal of 0 bases from V and 6 bases from J, the junction contained 1 base not matched to a gene. CDR1 and CDR2 from the germline V gene are MGHRA and YSYEKL. The CDR3 contains 15 residues. In DNA, the CDR3 is TGCGCCAGCAGCCAAGAGACAGGGGTTAATTCACCCCTCCACTTT. Translation gives CASSQETGVNSPLHF.

The V call is TRBV27, the J call TRBJ2-7; 8 nucleotides line up with TRBD1. CDR1 and CDR2 (germline): MNHEY, SMNVEV (reference sequence). V trimming: 1 base; J trimming: 3 bases; junction bases outside the gene matches: 5. This CDR3 contains 15 residues. The CDR3 here is CASSLFWTGRYEQYF. The DNA for the CDR3 is TGTGCCAGCAGTTTATTCTGGACAGGGCGCTACGAGCAGTACTTC.

This clone was detected only once. The chain recombines TRBV11-2 with TRBJ2-5; no clear D gene. V was clipped by 6 bases and J by 0 bases, with 14 bases between them. Per the germline V gene, CDR1 is SGHAT and CDR2 is FQNNGV. There are 15 residues in the CDR3. The CDR3 nucleotides are TGTGCCAGCAGGCCCAACAGAGACCACCAAGAGACCCAGTACTTC. Protein sequence: CASRPNRDHQETQYF.

The genes are TRBV4-1 and TRBJ1-1, with 8 bases aligning to TRBD1. This CDR3 is built from 15 residues. Germline V gene data show CDR1 as MGHRA and CDR2 as YSYEKL. With 4 bases clipped from V and 1 base from J, the junction kept 5 bases outside the gene matches. The CDR3 protein is CASSPTGGANTEAFF. As DNA, the CDR3 is TGCGCCAGCAGCCCAACAGGGGGAGCGAACACTGAAGCTTTCTTT.

The CDR3 is CASSYGSGTGGVWGPQHF. CDR3 coding DNA: TGTGCCAGCAGTTACGGCTCCGGGACAGGGGGGGTCTGGGGGCCCCAGCATTTT. V gene TRBV6-2 or TRBV6-3 combines with J gene TRBJ1-5, with TRBD1 matching over 11 bases. This CDR3 contains 18 residues. Germline loops: CDR1 MNHEY, CDR2 SVGEGT. The V gene end was trimmed by 2 bases and the J gene end by 9 bases; junction bases not matched to a gene: 15.

The V gene is TRBV7-9, the J gene TRBJ2-1; 10 positions agree with TRBD1. The V segment lost 4 bases and the J segment 4 bases; nucleotides outside the gene matches: 1. The CDR3 spans 14 residues. Germline V lookup: CDR1 SEHNR, CDR2 FQNEAQ (reference sequence). The CDR3 sequence is CASSSGQGYNEQFF. For the CDR3, the DNA is TGTGCCAGCAGCTCGGGACAGGGGTACAATGAGCAGTTCTTC.

The chain employs TRBV7-6 and TRBJ2-2, with D unresolved. The germline CDR1 and CDR2 sequences are SGHVS and FNYEAQ. This CDR3 spans 11 amino acids. Between the trimmed V and J ends, which lost 5 bases and 7 bases, there was a span of 5 bases. CDR3: CASSLSGELFF. The CDR3 region has the DNA TGTGCCAGCAGCCTCAGCGGGGAGCTGTTTTTT.

The chain couples TRBV19 to TRBJ2-7; no clear D. V lost 2 bases to trimming and J lost 2 bases, with 10 bases between them. CDR1 LNHDA and CDR2 SQIVND come from the germline V gene (reference sequence). The CDR3 extends over 14 amino acids. CDR3 in amino acids: CASSIFLEAYEQYF. CDR3 DNA: TGTGCCAGTAGTATATTTCTCGAGGCCTACGAGCAGTACTTC.

The chain combines TRBV5-8 with TRBJ1-1, with 9 bases matching TRBD1. Germline CDR1 SGHTS, CDR2 YDEGEE. V lost 1 base to trimming and J lost 4 bases; unmatched junction nucleotides: 2. This CDR3 comprises 14 residues. CDR3 bases: TGTGCCAGCAGCTTGCACAGGGGGCCCACTGAAGCTTTCTTT. It codes for CASSLHRGPTEAFF.

The chain combines TRBV6-5 with TRBJ2-7, with a possible D match to TRBD1 (6 bases). Trimming pared 0 bases from V and 7 bases from J, leaving 13 bases between. There are 14 residues in the CDR3. Germline CDR1 is MNHEY and CDR2 is SVGAGI. This CDR3 is CASSYSLGAREQYF. CDR3 coding DNA: TGTGCCAGCAGTTACTCGTTGGGGGCTCGGGAGCAGTACTTC.